This T cell receptor beta chain originates from a study of early T cells in non-severe SARS-CoV-2 infection. This clonotype was counted ten times or more. TCRdb processed the 5' RACE reads anew with MiXCR; each CDR3 protein has one entry. The sample has tens of thousands of distinct CDR3 sequences; roughly 12% are singletons. Trimming took 0 bases from V and 4 from J, leaving 12 bases between them. Germline V gives CDR1 MGHRA, CDR2 YSYEKL. This CDR3 comprises 16 residues. V and J are TRBV4-1 and TRBJ2-2; no firm D call. The material sequenced was whole blood, taken at baseline. The sequence was obtained from an adult who was a healthcare worker with PCR-confirmed SARS-CoV-2 infection or an uninfected control (not recorded which). The DNA for the CDR3 is TGCGCCAGCAGCCAAGATCTAGGGTCGGGCACCGGGGAGCTGTTTTTT. Encoded protein: CASSQDLGSGTGELFF.